The clone carrying this T cell receptor beta chain was recorded many times. This entry belongs to a study of blood T cells in healthy people across ages. With a J-beta primer mix and a sample-barcoded 5' primer, a second PCR ran about 7 to 12 cycles. TCRdb re-called the 5' RACE reads with MiXCR, one entry per CDR3 protein. Here the sample spans approximately 690,000 distinct CDR3 sequences, under 65% being singletons. Germline loops: CDR1 SGDLS, CDR2 YYNGEE. Unmatched junction bases numbered 3, after V lost 0 bases and J lost 1 base. This CDR3 has 15 amino acids. This chain joins TRBV9 and TRBJ2-5, with 7 bases lining up with TRBD1. Sequencing used blood. This receptor was taken from a man in his fifties or sixties in good health. DNA of the CDR3: TGTGCCAGCAGCGTAGGGGGACAGTCCCAAGAGACCCAGTACTTC. Its translation: CASSVGGQSQETQYF.